Below, one T cell receptor beta chain is given with its context. Its antigen is still unknown. No qualities accompany the bases; no much larger clone lies one base away. The data were obtained in a study of cytomegalovirus exposure and HLA in healthy donors (dated 2017 in TCRdb). About the study as a whole: An earlier analysis of a few hundred of the donors reported approximately 280 Gb of sequence data and around 110 million unique TCR beta sequences obtained from some 200 million T cells. Approximately 310 gigabases of sequencing data and approximately 84 million unique TCR sequences were included in an early release covering 550 to 800 HLA-typed donors. Of the roughly 400 genotyped donors, around 81% fell in the genetic ancestry cluster associated with self-reported Caucasian donors. The study was designed to test whether signatures of past pathogen exposure could be identified by cataloging public T cell receptors. The study used immunosequencing to profile the T cell repertoires of approximately 690 subjects and linked those repertoires to cytomegalovirus serostatus. Along with the approximately 650-subject first cohort, a separate validation cohort of over a hundred different subjects was used. To predict cytomegalovirus infection status, the study combined high-throughput TCR immunosequencing, statistical association of individual TCRs with disease status, and machine learning. A later analysis re-examined previously published TCR beta repertoires from 600 to 700 donors and added high-resolution HLA genotyping to investigate patterns of TCR occurrence. Rather than using new phenotypic data, the later analysis identified candidate immune exposures from TCR beta sequences and from how often those sequences occurred across donors. An earlier analysis of 587 of the donors applied high-throughput TCR beta sequencing to assess whether each TCR beta V gene segment acted as functional or pseudogenic. Donor age, sex, ethnicity and CMV serostatus were compiled alongside the repertoire data. A later genetic analysis used genome-wide SNP genotypes for 398 of the 666 donors, treating that subset as a discovery cohort. Every discovery cohort repertoire had been produced on one sequencing platform. Both class I and class II loci were covered by HLA typing, at four-digit resolution. Typing coverage varied by locus: roughly 629-640 donors for A, B, C, DRB1 and DQB1; roughly 520 for DQA1; over 600 for DPA1; roughly 450 for DPB1. Roughly five DR-DQ haplotypes were handled as single units for association and clustering, since linkage in the cohort was strong. Among about 400 genotyped donors of the cohort, an average of roughly 230,000 unique TCR beta nucleotide sequences was sequenced per donor, of which 15% to 20% were non-productive. Broader findings and caveats from the paper: Cytomegalovirus status was reported to be diagnosed by the classifier with high specificity and sensitivity in both the original and validation cohorts. A further reported finding was that TCR beta sequences accurately predicted the HLA-A and HLA-B alleles for most subjects in the first cohort. Correlated functional status among segregating V segments might be attributable to linkage disequilibrium, but an unknown experimental factor could not be ruled out. Across donors, most TCR sequences were observed very rarely, whereas some public TCRs were present in many individuals. An earlier analysis of around 500 of the donors showed that most TCR beta V segments appeared in productive rearrangements either about 87% or about 30% of the time, which broadly matched IMGT annotations. According to a later analysis, parvovirus B19, influenza, CMV and Epstein-Barr virus appeared linked to several top co-occurrence clusters. Strong co-occurrence of HLA alleles, especially DR and DQ, made assigning TCR associations to individual alleles difficult. According to a later analysis, TCR association rates differed among HLA loci, with DRB1 alleles showing the most associated TCRs and HLA-C alleles showing the fewest. The authors suggested that the approach could potentially be generalized to other disease states and immunological phenotypes. The 87-base-pair reads could not distinguish some IMGT-functional V segments, including TRBV6-2 and TRBV6-3, so those segments were excluded. A group of highly shared sequence variants was considered likely to be a technical artifact of the sequencing pipeline. HLA typing was unavailable for some donors at each locus, so association tests used only the typed subset. Presence/absence analyses assumed roughly uniform sequencing depth across donors, an assumption that may not hold. In a later analysis, about 17,000 TCR beta sequences were associated with specific HLA alleles at a false discovery rate of 0.05. A later genetic analysis associated a missense DCLRE1C variant with V-gene and J-gene trimming of TCR beta chains, and an independent cohort replicated the association. In a later analysis, HLA-associated TCR beta chains showed more clonal expansion and lower generation probabilities than non-associated chains that were equally common. In a later analysis, most CMV-associated TCR beta chains were found to appear HLA-restricted, with HLA associations seemingly driven largely by CMV exposure. The study listed 150 to 200 TCR beta chains as associated with cytomegalovirus. Immune exposure information for the cohort was limited to CMV serostatus. Because counts were too low, about 15 rarely observed V segments, including chromosome 9 orphons, were left out of the earlier analysis of about 500 of the donors. A few of the identified cytomegalovirus-associated TCR beta chains were confirmed in vitro to be specific for cytomegalovirus antigens. In a later genetic analysis, fewer N-insertions in productive TCRs were reported among donors in an Asian-associated ancestry cluster than the roughly 640-donor mean. Only TCR beta chains were sequenced in this cohort, and the absence of alpha or paired-chain data limited detectable features.

The library was generated by the immunoSEQ multiplex PCR assay. For the multiplex PCR, a mixture combining 60 forward primers for TCR Vbeta segments and 13 reverse primers for TCR Jbeta segments was used. Amplification of the CDR3 region of rearranged TCR beta genes was performed with a multiplex PCR assay on genomic DNA. Amplified TCR beta libraries were sequenced as 87-base-pair reads on the Illumina HiSeq System. Per the original workflow: Across the 670 or so repertoires, a later analysis counted 75 million to 90 million unique TCR beta chains, roughly 11 million of which were shared by at least two donors. Raw reads were error-corrected and collapsed into unique sequences by a nearest-neighbor algorithm in which closely related sequences were merged to remove PCR and sequencing errors. CDR3 sequences were aligned to IMGT reference sequences to assign V, D and J gene segments. For a sequence to be retained, a match of at least six nucleotides was required to both a V gene segment and a J gene segment. Rearrangements were classified as productive when the CDR3 lacked stop codons and remained in frame with V and J, and all other rearrangements were classified as non-productive. CDR3 was defined according to IMGT convention as the region running from the second conserved V-encoded cysteine to the conserved J-encoded phenylalanine. In an earlier analysis of more than 550 of the donors, sequences lacking an unambiguous match to a single V gene segment were excluded. In an earlier analysis of several hundred of the donors, V segments were called functional above 56.7% productive rearrangements and were called segregating when the between-donor standard deviation exceeded 5%. To diagnose cytomegalovirus status from the catalog of TCR beta chain sequences, a statistical classification framework was built. V and J gene assignment, in a later analysis, came from comparing TCR nucleotide sequences with IMGT/GENE-DB human TR gene sequences. The TCRdist pipeline was used in a later analysis to assign CDR3 sequences and most-parsimonious VDJ recombination scenarios. In a later analysis, every TCR beta chain was defined by the combination of its CDR3 amino acid sequence and its V-gene family, and reads without a unique V-gene family were dropped. In a later analysis, approximately 590 highly shared, low-generation-probability nucleotide sequences were removed to address suspected cross-contamination and a sequencing artifact. In a later analysis, a clonal expansion index was calculated for each public chain from normalized within-repertoire ranks of inferred template counts. In a later analysis, generation probabilities were computed using a VDJ recombination model fitted to out-of-frame rearrangements, and the results were checked against IGoR. In a later analysis, hypergeometric tests were used to score TCR-TCR, TCR-HLA and TCR-CMV co-occurrence, with a repertoire-size bias correction applied to TCR pairs. In a later analysis, false discovery rates were estimated by permuting HLA or CMV assignments 20 times. In a later analysis, co-occurring TCRs were grouped with DBSCAN, and TCRdist sequence similarity was added when clustering was performed within HLA-allele-positive subsets. Repertoires with fewer than 30,000 or more than 120,000 public chains were left out of co-occurrence clustering, as were roughly five repertoires with anomalous nucleotide sharing. Drawn from immuneACCESS, this table holds only the in-frame rearrangements with V and J called that TCRdb kept. Clones are partly lost; checked studies trace under half to an unresolved V gene and leave the rest unexplained. The V and J calls and clone size are taken from that table; D and trimming were inferred from the DNA. For this sample there are approximately 170,000 clones; 65% to 75% appear just once. The top ten hold approximately 4.8% of the sample.

The junction shows trimming of 0 bases on V and 3 bases on J, plus 12 bases between the germline ends. CDR3 length: 15 amino acids, cysteine to phenylalanine. Only the CDR3 portion is preserved as DNA: 45 bases, with reading frame beginning at the first base. CDR1 is given as LNHNV and CDR2 as YYDKDF, both from the germline V gene (reference sequence). The cohort was made up of under 800 healthy bone marrow donors. At the time of sampling, every cohort member was nominally healthy, though immune exposures that went unrecorded were likely present. The donor was CMV seropositive and was included in the group of some 290 seropositive cohort members. A peripheral blood sample was collected from each donor, and TCR beta sequencing was performed on peripheral blood mononuclear cells. Genomic DNA was extracted from the blood cell samples with the Qiagen DNeasy Blood Extraction Kit.

This clonotype was obtained from a man aged 25 to 40 in good health and CMV-seropositive. Here the chain combines TRBV15 and TRBJ2-7, with a tentative D gene TRBD1 over 5 matching bases. Sequenced sample: PBMCs. The CDR3 loop reads CATSREKGFGYEQYF. The sequenced DNA: TGTGCCACCAGCAGAGAAAAGGGGTTTGGCTACGAGCAGTACTTC.